What follows are 26 T cell receptor beta chains derived from one specimen sequenced in a study of cytomegalovirus exposure and HLA in healthy donors. The PCR made use of 60 Vbeta and 13 Jbeta primers. The repertoire was sequenced with immunoSEQ multiplex PCR; TCRdb's copy has only in-frame clones and lacks some. This table holds 150,000 to 200,000 clones, around 81% found once. Specimen: PBMCs. The receptors here all came from a man between 40 and 49 years old in good health and CMV-seronegative.

The genes are TRBV7-9 and TRBJ2-2, with 8 bases matching TRBD2. The length of the CDR3 is 16 residues. CDR1 is SEHNR and CDR2 is FQNEAQ in the germline V gene (reference sequence). V dropped 10 bases and J dropped 1; count of bases not matched to a gene: 11. The CDR3 bases are TGTGCCACCACCCGCGGGGGACTAGTGAACACCGGGGAGCTGTTTTTT. Protein product: CATTRGGLVNTGELFF.

This rearrangement joins TRBV28 to TRBJ2-1, with TRBD1 matching over 9 bases. Germline-derived CDR1 and CDR2 are MDHEN and SYDVKM. CDR3 length: 16 residues. Losses at the gene ends were 7 bases for V and 8 bases for J; bases not matched to a gene: 15. CDR3 residues: CASTFYGTGFTDEQFF. DNA for the CDR3: TGTGCCAGCACCTTTTACGGGACAGGGTTTACGGATGAGCAGTTCTTC.

This rearrangement joins TRBV25-1 to TRBJ1-4; maybe TRBD1 (6 bases). CDR3 length equals 14 residues. The V end was cut by 3 bases, the J end by 10 bases, with 15 bases between. Germline V gene data show CDR1 as MGHDK and CDR2 as SYGVNS. The CDR3 nucleotides are TGTGCCAGCAGTGAGGGACATACCCCAGGAAAACTGTTTTTT. It translates to CASSEGHTPGKLFF.

The rearrangement uses TRBV6-5 and TRBJ1-2; D unresolved. This CDR3 is 14 amino acids long. V was clipped by 2 bases and J by 2 bases, with 9 bases between them. Germline V gives CDR1 MNHEY, CDR2 SVGAGI. The CDR3 protein is CASSYRRRNYGYTF. CDR3 bases: TGTGCCAGCAGTTACCGGAGGCGGAACTATGGCTACACCTTC.

The rearrangement uses TRBV9 and TRBJ2-2; D not certain. The CDR3 is 13 residues long. Germline CDR1 reads SGDLS; CDR2 reads YYNGEE. V lost 7 bases, J lost 1 base, and 8 bases lay in between. In nucleotides, the CDR3 is TGTGCCAGCGGAGAGAGGAACACCGGGGAGCTGTTTTTT. Protein sequence: CASGERNTGELFF.

This sequence joins TRBV2 and TRBJ2-1, with D perhaps TRBD2 (5 bases). V was shortened by 7 bases and J by 10 bases, with 14 bases between the two germline ends. This CDR3 contains 12 residues. CDR1 and CDR2 from the germline V gene are SNHLY and FYNNEI. In DNA form, the CDR3 reads TGTGCCAGCAAGGCGGTTAGCGCCGAGCAGTTCTTC. Its translation: CASKAVSAEQFF.

The chain has TRBV29-1 and TRBJ1-1; possible D gene TRBD1, 6 bases. CDR1 and CDR2 (germline): SQVTM, ANQGSEA. This CDR3 spans 11 amino acids. Trimming pared 4 bases from V and 5 bases from J, leaving 8 bases between. CDR3 residues: CSVAGETEAFF. The CDR3 bases are TGCAGCGTTGCAGGGGAGACTGAAGCTTTCTTT.

The chain recombines TRBV19 with TRBJ2-3; D perhaps matches TRBD1 (5 bases). V lost 5 bases and J lost 0, with 18 bases in between. This CDR3 is 17 amino acids long. Per the germline V gene, CDR1 is LNHDA and CDR2 is SQIVND (reference sequence). This chain's CDR3 is CASSQIAGLPSTDTQYF. The DNA of the CDR3 is TGTGCCAGTAGTCAGATAGCAGGGCTCCCTAGCACAGATACGCAGTATTTT.

This chain connects TRBV5-6 to TRBJ2-7; the D gene is possibly TRBD1 (6 bases). The germline V and J ends were trimmed by 4 bases and 5 bases, with 13 bases remaining between them. Looked up from germline, CDR1 is SGHDT and CDR2 is YYEEEE. CDR3 length: 13 residues. The CDR3: CASSGDKKHEQYV. CDR3 DNA: TGTGCCAGCAGCGGGGACAAAAAACACGAGCAGTACGTC.

CDR3 in DNA: TGTGCTTTCCTAAGAGGGGGCTTTTATGGCTACACCTTC. Translation gives CAFLRGGFYGYTF. The chain carries TRBV30 and TRBJ1-2; 7 bases match TRBD1. This CDR3 spans 13 amino acids. CDR1 and CDR2 (germline): GTSNPN, SVGIG (reference sequence).

The chain employs TRBV6-5 and TRBJ2-3; weak D call: TRBD1 (5 bases). V gave up 0 bases and J gave up 5 bases, with 9 bases separating them. Germline V gene lookup returns CDR1 MNHEY and CDR2 SVGAGI. The CDR3 covers 14 residues. For the CDR3, the DNA is TGTGCCAGCAGTTACTCTTTTAGGGGAGATACGCAGTATTTT. This codes for CASSYSFRGDTQYF.

The chain recombines TRBV10-3 with TRBJ2-1; TRBD1 is a possible D gene (6 bases). The CDR3 covers 14 residues. The ends were cut back, 2 bases at V and 7 bases at J, with 12 bases in the middle. Germline CDR1 reads ENHRY; CDR2 reads SYGVKD. The CDR3 nucleotides are TGTGCCATCAGTGAGCAGGGGTTAAAGAATGAGCAGTTCTTC. It is translated as CAISEQGLKNEQFF.

The chain couples TRBV15 to TRBJ1-1; a weak D match, TRBD1 (5 bases). There are 13 residues in the CDR3. The V gene lost 1 base and the J gene lost 3 bases, with 6 bases spanning the gap. Germline CDR1 is LNHNV and CDR2 is YYDKDF (reference sequence). The CDR3 sequence is CATSRGGYTEAFF. The CDR3, as DNA: TGTGCCACCAGCAGAGGGGGCTACACTGAAGCTTTCTTT.

V usage is TRBV27 and J usage is TRBJ2-7; 11 bases align to TRBD2. Germline values: CDR1 MNHEY, CDR2 SMNVEV (reference sequence). The length of the CDR3 is 18 residues. Losses at the gene ends were 5 bases for V and 6 bases for J; bases not matched to a gene: 18. CDR3 sequence reads: CASSPEFPTSGITGEQYF. The CDR3, as DNA: TGTGCCAGCAGTCCCGAGTTCCCGACTAGCGGGATAACGGGCGAGCAGTACTTC.

The chain links TRBV11-2 to TRBJ2-1; no reliable D call. Germline assignment: CDR1 SGHAT and CDR2 FQNNGV. The CDR3 loop spans 14 amino acids. Trimming pared 0 bases from V and 4 bases from J, leaving 7 bases between. The CDR3 spells CASSLDAGYNEQFF. The DNA of the CDR3 is TGTGCCAGCAGCTTAGATGCCGGGTACAATGAGCAGTTCTTC.

V gene TRBV6-5 combines with J gene TRBJ2-7; 8 bases agree with TRBD1. The CDR3 contains 14 residues. From germline, CDR1 is MNHEY and CDR2 SVGAGI. After removal of 0 bases from V and 7 bases from J, the junction contained 5 bases not matched to a gene. The CDR3 DNA is TGTGCCAGCAGTTACTCCTCCAACAGGGGGGAGCAGTACGTC. The encoded protein is CASSYSSNRGEQYV.

This chain joins TRBV7-9 and TRBJ1-1, with a weak D call TRBD1 (6 bases). V was clipped by 3 bases and J by 1 base, with 12 bases between them. The V gene's germline CDR1 is SEHNR and CDR2 FQNEAQ (reference sequence). CDR3 size: 15 residues. CDR3 in amino acids: CASSFYRQANTEAFF. CDR3 DNA sequence: TGTGCCAGCAGCTTTTATCGACAGGCGAACACTGAAGCTTTCTTT.

The chain joins TRBV28 to TRBJ1-5, with D unclear. Germline CDR1 is MDHEN and CDR2 is SYDVKM. The CDR3 has 17 amino acids. The ends were cut back, 6 bases at V and 1 base at J, with 19 bases in the middle. As DNA, the CDR3 is TGTGCCAGCAGCCCTTTTGCCCGGGAGTTAAGCAATCAGCCCCAGCATTTT. Amino acid sequence: CASSPFARELSNQPQHF. Complete variable domain (other parts from reference TRBV28 and TRBJ1-5): DVKVTQSSRYLVKRTGEKVFLECVQDMDHENMFWYRQDPGLGLRLIYFSYDVKMKEKGDIPEGYSVSREKKERFSLILESASTNQTSMYLCASSPFARELSNQPQHFGDGTRLSIL.

The chain combines TRBV5-1 with TRBJ2-5; 12 bases fit TRBD1. The J call may be mistaken, given a closer DNA end match to TRBJ2-7. This CDR3 contains 15 residues. Germline loops: CDR1 SGHRS, CDR2 YFSETQ. The CDR3 here is CASSPEGQGANEQYF. CDR3 coding DNA: TGCGCCAGCAGCCCTGAGGGACAGGGGGCCAACGAGCAGTACTTC.

CDR3 loop: CASSMAGRLDPGQPQHF. The CDR3 DNA follows: TGTGCCAGTAGTATGGCAGGGCGGTTGGATCCAGGGCAGCCCCAGCATTTT. The chain combines TRBV19 with TRBJ1-5, with D possibly TRBD1 on 5 matching bases. Germline CDR1 LNHDA, CDR2 SQIVND (reference sequence). Between the trimmed V and J ends, which lost 3 bases and 7 bases, there was a span of 22 bases. The CDR3 contains 17 residues.

This clone has only one observation. The CDR3 here is CASSSLLAATDTQYF. The DNA for the CDR3 is TGTGCCAGCAGCTCACTCCTAGCGGCCACTGATACGCAGTATTTT. The genes are TRBV7-3 and TRBJ2-3; 7 bases are shared with TRBD2. Trimming took 4 bases from V and 6 from J; bases not matched to a gene: 10. CDR3 size: 15 residues. CDR1 is SGHTA, CDR2 FQGTGA, per germline.

The genes are TRBV2 and TRBJ2-2; TRBD2 matches at 9 bases. There are 16 residues in the CDR3. The germline V gene encodes CDR1 SNHLY and CDR2 FYNNEI. V lost 6 bases, J lost 4 bases, and 9 bases stayed unmatched. In DNA, the CDR3 is TGTGCCAGCAGCCCAGTAATAGCGGGAGTCACCGGGGAGCTGTTTTTT. This gives the protein CASSPVIAGVTGELFF.

The gene calls are TRBV6-5 and TRBJ2-7; D might be TRBD1 (7 bases). The germline V gene encodes CDR1 MNHEY and CDR2 SVGAGI. Trimming removed 5 bases from V and 6 bases from J, with 8 bases in between. The CDR3 covers 11 residues. The CDR3 DNA reads TGTGCCAGCAGTCAGGGGGGCGAGCAGTACTTC. Its protein is CASSQGGEQYF.

V is TRBV11-2 and J is TRBJ2-3; 9 positions agree with TRBD2. After removal of 4 bases from V and 3 bases from J, the junction contained 11 bases not matched to a gene. The germline gives CDR1 SGHAT, CDR2 FQNNGV. The CDR3 is 17 residues long. The CDR3 coding sequence is TGTGCCAGCAGCTCGCTTAGGGGAAGCGGGAGGACAGATACGCAGTATTTT. Amino acids: CASSSLRGSGRTDTQYF. The whole variable domain, filled in from reference TRBV11-2 and TRBJ2-3, reads EAGVAQSPRYKIIEKRQSVAFWCNPISGHATLYWYQQILGQGPKLLIQFQNNGVVDDSQLPKDRFSAERLKGVDSTLKIQPAKLEDSAVYLCASSSLRGSGRTDTQYFGPGTRLTVL.

This clone was seen only once. The CDR3 sequence is CASSPYRGGIGTEAFF. The CDR3, as DNA: TGTGCCAGCAGCCCATACAGGGGAGGTATCGGCACTGAAGCTTTCTTT. The chain links TRBV7-8 to TRBJ1-1, with TRBD1 matching 7 bases. The CDR3 has 16 amino acids. The J segment lost 4 bases and the V segment lost 5 bases, leaving 13 bases of the junction unmatched. CDR1 is SGHVS and CDR2 is FQNEAQ in the germline V gene.

The chain has TRBV30 and TRBJ2-5, with a weak D call TRBD2 (6 bases). Trimming stripped 0 bases from V and 4 bases from J, with 21 bases between. There are 17 residues in the CDR3. Germline CDR1 is GTSNPN and CDR2 is SVGIG (reference sequence). The CDR3 loop reads CAWSVPFGGIGRETQYF. For the CDR3, the DNA is TGTGCCTGGAGTGTACCCTTTGGGGGGATCGGCCGAGAGACCCAGTACTTC.